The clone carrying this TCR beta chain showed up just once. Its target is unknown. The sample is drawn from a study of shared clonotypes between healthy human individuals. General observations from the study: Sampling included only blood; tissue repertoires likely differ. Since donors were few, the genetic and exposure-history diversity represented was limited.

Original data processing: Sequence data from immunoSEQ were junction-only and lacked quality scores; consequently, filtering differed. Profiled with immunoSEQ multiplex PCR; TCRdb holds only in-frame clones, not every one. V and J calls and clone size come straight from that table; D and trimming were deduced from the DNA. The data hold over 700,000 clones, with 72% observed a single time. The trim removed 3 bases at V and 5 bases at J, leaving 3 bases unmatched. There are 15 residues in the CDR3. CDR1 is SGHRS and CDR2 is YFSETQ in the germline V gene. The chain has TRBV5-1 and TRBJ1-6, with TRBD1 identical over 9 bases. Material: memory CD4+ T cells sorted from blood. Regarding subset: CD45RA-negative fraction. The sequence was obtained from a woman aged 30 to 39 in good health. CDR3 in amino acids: CASSSGQGNNSPLHF. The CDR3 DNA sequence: TGCGCCAGCAGCTCAGGACAGGGGAATAATTCACCCCTCCACTTT.